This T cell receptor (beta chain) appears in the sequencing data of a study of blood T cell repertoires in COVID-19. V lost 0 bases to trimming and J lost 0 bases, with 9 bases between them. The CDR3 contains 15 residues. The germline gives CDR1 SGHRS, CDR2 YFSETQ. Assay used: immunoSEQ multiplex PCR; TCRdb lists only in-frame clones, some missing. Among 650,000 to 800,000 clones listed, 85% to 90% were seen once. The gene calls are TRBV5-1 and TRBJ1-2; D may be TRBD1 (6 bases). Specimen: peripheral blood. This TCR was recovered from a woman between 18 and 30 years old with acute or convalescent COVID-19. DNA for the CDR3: TGCGCCAGCAGCTTGGCAAGGACAGCTAACTATGGCTACACCTTC. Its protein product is CASSLARTANYGYTF.